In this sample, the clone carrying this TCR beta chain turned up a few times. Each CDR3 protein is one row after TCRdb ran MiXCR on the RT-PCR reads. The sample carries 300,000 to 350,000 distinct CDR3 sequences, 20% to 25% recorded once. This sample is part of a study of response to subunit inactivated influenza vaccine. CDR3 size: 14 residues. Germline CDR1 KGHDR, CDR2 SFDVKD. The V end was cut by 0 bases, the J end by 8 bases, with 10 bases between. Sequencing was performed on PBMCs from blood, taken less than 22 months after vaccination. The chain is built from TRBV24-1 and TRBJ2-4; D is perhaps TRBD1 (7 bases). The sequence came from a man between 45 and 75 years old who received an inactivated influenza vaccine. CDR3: CATSDLTGEDIQYF. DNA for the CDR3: TGTGCCACCAGTGATTTGACAGGGGAGGACATTCAGTACTTC.